This T cell receptor beta chain was profiled in a study of regulatory T cells in long-lasting Graves disease. On the study more broadly: Over 5 years of antithyroid drugs with positive TSH receptor antibodies was taken to mean persistent Graves' disease.

Assembly of TCR beta libraries relied on iRepertoire HTBI primers together with Arm-PCR of CDR3 regions. In TCRdb, the multiplex PCR reads were re-called with MiXCR into one record per CDR3 protein. The sample has 350,000 to 450,000 distinct CDR3 sequences; about 20% are singletons. General study points: Researchers reported studying only peripheral blood, not thyroid tissue. Newly diagnosed Graves' patients had higher TCR diversity than persistent ones.

V was clipped by 5 bases and J by 2 bases; unmatched bases: 3. CDR3 length: 14 amino acids. From germline, CDR1 is LNHNV and CDR2 YYDKDF (reference sequence). The time point here: persistent/refractory GD, antithyroid drugs over 5 years with positive TRAb. PBMCs were the source of the RNA used for TCR sequencing. Patients came through an endocrinology department, and that department was in Xi'an, China. Concerning this clonotype itself: Its antigen is unidentified.

The material was peripheral blood mononuclear cells (PBMCs), obtained when the disease was refractory, from a patient treated with antithyroid drugs. This receptor was identified in a female donor with Graves disease. The chain joins TRBV15 to TRBJ2-5; 9 nucleotides match TRBD1. CDR3 region: CATSGGTGQETQYF. CDR3 sequence (DNA): TGTGCCACCAGCGGGGGGACAGGGCAAGAGACCCAGTACTTC. Drawing the rest from reference TRBV15 and TRBJ2-5, the complete variable domain is DAMVIQNPRYQVTQFGKPVTLSCSQTLNHNVMYWYQQKSSQAPKLLFHYYDKDFNNEADTPDNFQSRRPNTSFCFLDIRSPGLGDTAMYLCATSGGTGQETQYFGPGTRLLVL.